The T cell receptor (beta chain) described here comes from a study of graft-versus-host responses after intestinal transplantation. Study background: Multivisceral, liver-intestinal, or isolated intestinal grafts went to recipients. Among the recipients, all got anti-thymocyte globulin induction and then tacrolimus and steroids for approximately 3 years. General study results and limits: Some patients had graft-donor T cell macrochimerism. In their allografts, the ratios of graft-versus-host to host-versus-graft T cell clones were high. Detection of GvH clones occurred in recipient marrow, and some had their first appearance in ileum or blood.

TCRdb keeps only in-frame clones here, not all; method: immunoSEQ multiplex PCR. The table records roughly 80,000 clones, 92% of them present only once. This clone came up once. Its antigen is unknown. The CDR3 spans 15 residues. Trimming took 5 bases from V and 1 from J; bases not matched to a gene: 1. Germline V CDR1 and CDR2: WNHNN, SYGVQD (reference sequence). Here the sequenced sample was PBMCs, taken 98 days after intestinal transplantation. This chain joins TRBV10-1 and TRBJ2-1; TRBD2 aligns across 11 bases. The TCR comes from a human patient who received an intestinal transplant, so some T cells may come from the graft donor. The CDR3 DNA follows: TGCGCCAGCAGTATAGCGGGAGGGTCCTACAATGAGCAGTTCTTC. It yields the protein CASSIAGGSYNEQFF.